Given below is one TCR beta chain in context. Its cognate antigen is unknown. This sample was included in a study of long-term antiretroviral therapy in people with HIV. Study findings and constraints: The clones with expansion before ART were dominant in the repertoire at all time points. Blood specimens, gathered between 2004 and 2017, were possibly obtained under older ART regimens. On ART adherence, viral resistance or therapy changes, no data were available.

Assay version v3.0 of immunoSEQ was used, and it was run at survey level. Produced via immunoSEQ multiplex PCR; TCRdb's table is partial and in-frame only. The sample records fewer than 35,000 clones, 70% to 90% being singletons. The TCR sequence derives from a man aged 40-49 years with HIV. The sample here was unsorted PBMCs, taken 3 years after starting antiretroviral therapy.

DNA for the CDR3: TGCGCCAGCAGCCCTCTAGGTGCGGGGGGCGGGGGAGATACGCAGTATTTT. The encoded protein is CASSPLGAGGGGDTQYF. V usage is TRBV5-1 and J usage is TRBJ2-3, with 8 positions matching TRBD2. This CDR3 is 17 amino acids long. CDR1 is SGHRS, CDR2 YFSETQ, per germline. V shed 4 bases and J 5 bases; nucleotides not matched to a gene: 15.